The sample holds a few counts of the clone carrying this T cell receptor beta chain. The sample originates from a study of regulatory T cells in long-lasting Graves disease. Time point of the sample: persistent/refractory GD, antithyroid drugs over 5 years with positive TRAb. PBMC RNA served as the TCR library source. The CDR3 sequence is 15 residues long. The germline V gene encodes CDR1 SGHRS and CDR2 YFSETQ. The ends were cut back, 4 bases at V and 5 bases at J, with 18 bases in the middle. With iRepertoire HTBI primers and Arm-PCR of CDR3 regions, TCR beta libraries were built. TCRdb re-called the multiplex PCR reads with MiXCR, one entry per CDR3 protein. The top ten clones hold 6.5% to 9% of a sample with a few hundred thousand distinct CDR3 sequences, roughly 21% of them seen once.

This clonotype originated in a female donor with Graves disease. The sequences come from peripheral blood mononuclear cells (PBMCs), collected when the disease was refractory, from a patient treated with antithyroid drugs. The chain carries TRBV5-1 and TRBJ1-1, with a possible D match to TRBD1 (5 bases). CDR3 nucleotides: TGCGCCAGCAGCCCACAAACCAGGGTTGGAACTGAAGCTTTCTTT. It translates to CASSPQTRVGTEAFF.